This TCR beta chain was sequenced during a study of control samples from healthy donors and cancer patients. V trimming: 6 bases; J trimming: 6 bases; junction bases outside the gene matches: 7. This CDR3 contains 14 residues. The germline gives CDR1 SNHLY, CDR2 FYNNEI. This clone was found once. Some clones are missing from TCRdb's copy, which holds only in-frame ones; the method was immunoSEQ multiplex PCR. The table records over 200,000 clones, around 80% of them present only once. The specimen sequenced was PBMCs. The chain links TRBV2 to TRBJ1-5, with 8 bases that match TRBD1. This receptor was identified in a woman aged 60 to 75 with lung cancer. The CDR3 DNA reads TGTGCCAGCAGCAAGGAAGGACAGGGTCAGCCCCAGCATTTT. Its protein is CASSKEGQGQPQHF.